Following are 16 T cell receptor beta chains from one sample sequenced in a study of blood T cells in healthy people across ages. The use of a sample-barcoded 5' primer and a J-beta primer mix characterized a second PCR of roughly 6 to 11 cycles. One entry per CDR3 protein results from TCRdb running MiXCR on the 5' RACE reads. The table lists roughly 800,000 distinct CDR3 sequences, roughly 60% of them singletons. Sequenced sample: blood. The source of these receptors is a man aged 25 to 40 in good health.

This sequence joins TRBV7-2 and TRBJ2-4; D perhaps matches TRBD1 (6 bases). The J call may be wrong; the DNA end is better matched by TRBJ2-7. CDR3 length: 15 amino acids. The germline V gene has CDR1 SGHTA and CDR2 FQGNSA. CDR3 in amino acids: CASSAQTGTFYEQYF. Written as DNA, the CDR3 is TGTGCCAGCAGCGCCCAGACAGGAACATTCTACGAGCAGTACTTC.

The chain uses TRBV20-1 and TRBJ2-1; TRBD2 matches at 8 bases. Trimming at V came to 5 bases and at J to 9 bases, leaving 12 bases not matched to a gene. This CDR3 comprises 14 residues. Looked up from germline, CDR1 is DFQATT and CDR2 is SNEGSKA (reference sequence). The CDR3 is CSARREGINCEQFF. CDR3 in DNA: TGCAGTGCTCGACGGGAGGGAATTAACTGTGAGCAGTTCTTC.

The genes are TRBV6-6 and TRBJ1-6; D gene unclear. Germline values: CDR1 MNHNY, CDR2 SVGAGI (reference sequence). The length of the CDR3 is 13 residues. Trimming removed 7 bases at V and 7 bases at J, with 11 bases between. The CDR3 reads CASTGSENSPLHF. Here the CDR3 DNA reads TGTGCCAGCACGGGGTCGGAGAATTCACCCCTCCACTTT.

The gene calls are TRBV5-1 and TRBJ2-7; perhaps TRBD2 as D (5 bases). The length of the CDR3 is 15 residues. Per the germline V gene, CDR1 is SGHRS and CDR2 is YFSETQ. Trimming removed 5 bases from V and 4 bases from J, with 19 bases in between. CDR3 nucleotide sequence: TGCGCCAGCAGGACCGGCGGTGGAGGACCATACGAGCAGTACTTC. Protein: CASRTGGGGPYEQYF.

The chain combines TRBV11-2 with TRBJ2-1; 8 bases align to TRBD2. Germline CDR1 SGHAT, CDR2 FQNNGV. The CDR3 spans 15 residues. Trimming took 7 bases from V and 9 from J; bases not matched to a gene: 14. The CDR3 region is CASIIWERGIGEQFF. The CDR3 DNA is TGTGCCAGCATCATATGGGAGCGGGGGATTGGTGAGCAGTTCTTC.

The chain recombines TRBV7-2 with TRBJ2-7, with D possibly being TRBD2 (5 bases). The V end lost 5 bases, the J end lost 3 bases, and 17 bases lay between the germline ends. CDR3 length: 15 amino acids. Germline V gene data show CDR1 as SGHTA and CDR2 as FQGNSA. In DNA form, the CDR3 reads TGTGCCAGCAGCCTAGACACAAGCGGCCTCTACGAGCAGTACTTC. This sequence encodes CASSLDTSGLYEQYF.

This clonotype was counted a single time. This chain joins TRBV7-9 and TRBJ2-1; 10 positions match TRBD1. The V segment lost 3 bases and the J segment 9 bases; nucleotides outside the gene matches: 5. The germline CDR1 and CDR2 sequences are SEHNR and FQNEAQ (reference sequence). This CDR3 region has 14 residues. This CDR3 is CASSFRQGAGEQFF. CDR3 DNA: TGTGCCAGCAGCTTTAGACAGGGGGCAGGTGAGCAGTTCTTC.

V gene TRBV7-2 combines with J gene TRBJ2-7; D remains ambiguous. Trimming stripped 5 bases from V and 1 base from J, with 15 bases between. Germline CDR1 is SGHTA and CDR2 is FQGNSA. The CDR3 runs to 15 residues. In DNA form, the CDR3 reads TGTGCCAGCAGCCCCCGGGCGATTTTTTCCTACGAGCAGTACTTC. This encodes CASSPRAIFSYEQYF.

The chain has TRBV13 and TRBJ2-4; 8 nucleotides match TRBD2. The CDR3 covers 14 residues. Germline V CDR1 and CDR2: PRHDT, FYEKMQ (reference sequence). The V gene end was trimmed by 5 bases and the J gene end by 6 bases; junction bases not matched to a gene: 6. As DNA, the CDR3 is TGTGCCAGCAGCCCCCAGCGGGAGTCAAACATTCAGTACTTC. As protein: CASSPQRESNIQYF. Variable domain in full (rest from reference TRBV13 and TRBJ2-4): AAGVIQSPRHLIKEKRETATLKCYPIPRHDTVYWYQQGPGQDPQFLISFYEKMQSDKGSIPDRFSAQQFSDYHSELNMSSLELGDSALYFCASSPQRESNIQYFGAGTRLSVL.

The chain has TRBV30 and TRBJ1-2; D unresolved. From germline, CDR1 is GTSNPN and CDR2 SVGIG (reference sequence). CDR3 length equals 12 residues. The V and J ends lost 0 bases and 6 bases respectively, with 8 bases between them. CDR3 sequence: CAWSVALNGYTF. CDR3 in DNA: TGTGCCTGGAGTGTAGCGCTGAATGGCTACACCTTC.

This clonotype was found once. The CDR3 loop reads CAWSWLAGSTDTQYF. CDR3 sequence (DNA): TGTGCCTGGAGTTGGCTAGCGGGCAGCACAGATACGCAGTATTTT. The V and J genes are TRBV30 and TRBJ2-3, with 8 bases identical to TRBD2. Germline V gene lookup returns CDR1 GTSNPN and CDR2 SVGIG (reference sequence). The V and J ends lost 2 bases and 0 bases, in that order; junction bases with no gene match: 4. The CDR3 has 15 amino acids.

The J gene is TRBJ2-4, the V gene TRBV20-1; the D gene is possibly TRBD1 (6 bases). CDR1 is DFQATT and CDR2 is SNEGSKA in the germline V gene (reference sequence). This CDR3 region has 16 residues. Trimming stripped 3 bases from V and 0 bases from J, with 15 bases between. In DNA form, the CDR3 reads TGCAGTGCTAGTAACTGGGCCAGGGGAGCCAAAAACATTCAGTACTTC. It yields the protein CSASNWARGAKNIQYF.

The chain links TRBV21-1 to TRBJ1-4. TRBV21-1 is assigned pseudogene status. CDR3 length: 11 residues. Here the CDR3 DNA reads TGTGCCAGCAGAATGAATGAAAAACTGTTTTTT. Translation: CASRMNEKLFF.

This chain links TRBV7-2 with TRBJ1-5; D is unclear. V lost 3 bases, J lost 3 bases, and 9 bases lay in between. CDR1 is SGHTA, CDR2 FQGNSA, per germline. This CDR3 region has 14 residues. The CDR3, as DNA: TGTGCCAGCAGCTTCCCTCCCCCCAATCAGCCCCAGCATTTT. It translates to CASSFPPPNQPQHF.

V usage is TRBV2 and J usage is TRBJ2-1, with TRBD1 matching over 7 bases. The CDR3 runs to 15 residues. The trim removed 5 bases at V and 2 bases at J, leaving 6 bases unmatched. CDR1 SNHLY and CDR2 FYNNEI come from the germline V gene. CDR3 protein: CASSSRTGPYNEQFF. CDR3 coding DNA: TGTGCCAGCAGTTCTAGGACAGGTCCCTACAATGAGCAGTTCTTC.

The sample holds one count of this clonotype. The J gene is TRBJ2-5, the V gene TRBV9, with 9 bases fitting TRBD2. V lost 0 bases to trimming and J lost 1 base; unmatched junction nucleotides: 4. CDR3 length: 16 amino acids. The germline CDR1 and CDR2 sequences are SGDLS and YYNGEE. The CDR3 DNA reads TGTGCCAGCAGCGTAGGAGCGGGAGGCTTCCAAGAGACCCAGTACTTC. Protein product: CASSVGAGGFQETQYF.